The next 11 T cell receptor beta chains were all read from a single sample in a study of Ad26.COV2.S vaccination and SARS-CoV-2 variants. This table comes from immunoSEQ multiplex PCR, and its TCRdb copy is limited to in-frame clones, with some not included. The sample records more than 300,000 clones, approximately 90% being singletons. Treatment indicated: about 20 received Ad26.COV2.S at low or high dose, single or two shots; about 5 received placebo; per-sample allocation not given. Samples came from day 63 after the first vaccine or placebo injection. The specimen comprised peripheral blood, sampled in a trial of Ad26.COV2.S vaccine versus placebo. The receptors come from a person aged 18-60 years who received the Ad26.COV2.S COVID-19 vaccine or a placebo.

The chain links TRBV28 to TRBJ1-1; 7 bases fit TRBD1. V was clipped by 5 bases and J by 2 bases; unmatched bases: 8. The CDR3 runs to 15 residues. Germline CDR1 and CDR2: MDHEN and SYDVKM. The CDR3 DNA reads TGTGCCAGCAGTACCCCGGGACAGAGTAACACTGAAGCTTTCTTT. It codes for CASSTPGQSNTEAFF.

The V call is TRBV11-2, the J call TRBJ2-5; D is perhaps TRBD2 (7 bases). CDR1 and CDR2 from the germline V gene are SGHAT and FQNNGV. V was clipped by 1 base and J by 6 bases, with 12 bases between them. The CDR3 runs 14 residues. The CDR3 bases are TGTGCCAGCAGCTTAGGGGGGGGCCTGAAGACCCAGTACTTC. Protein sequence: CASSLGGGLKTQYF.

The V gene is TRBV3-1 (or the pseudogene TRBV3-2), the J gene TRBJ1-4, with D unclear. Germline CDR1 is LGHDT and CDR2 is YNNKEL (reference sequence). This CDR3 has 15 amino acids. The V gene lost 3 bases and the J gene lost 2 bases, with 10 bases spanning the gap. Here the CDR3 DNA reads TGTGCCAGCAGCCACCGACGTGGGACTAATGAAAAACTGTTTTTT. Translated, it gives CASSHRRGTNEKLFF.

The chain couples TRBV9 to TRBJ1-1; perhaps TRBD1 as D (6 bases). Between the trimmed V and J ends, which lost 4 bases and 0 bases, there was a span of 13 bases. The CDR3 covers 15 residues. Germline V gene data show CDR1 as SGDLS and CDR2 as YYNGEE. CDR3 bases: TGTGCCAGCAGCCCCGCGGGACATCTGAACACTGAAGCTTTCTTT. This encodes CASSPAGHLNTEAFF. Filled out from reference TRBV9 and TRBJ1-1, the complete variable domain reads DSGVTQTPKHLITATGQRVTLRCSPRSGDLSVYWYQQSLDQGLQFLIQYYNGEERAKGNILERFSAQQFPDLHSELNLSSLELGDSALYFCASSPAGHLNTEAFFGQGTRLTVV.

CDR3 DNA sequence: TGTGCCAGCAGTGCCGGACTAGCGGGAGGATTCAATGAGCAGTTCTTC. Its protein is CASSAGLAGGFNEQFF. This sequence joins TRBV27 and TRBJ2-1; 14 bases fit TRBD2. This CDR3 comprises 16 residues. Germline V gene lookup returns CDR1 MNHEY and CDR2 SMNVEV (reference sequence). Trimming took 5 bases from V and 6 from J; bases not matched to a gene: 6.

V usage is TRBV4-3 and J usage is TRBJ2-7; the D call may be TRBD1 or TRBD2 (5 bases each). V lost 1 base, J lost 0 bases, and 10 bases lay in between. Germline V gene lookup returns CDR1 LGHNA and CDR2 YSLEER. The CDR3 runs to 15 residues. CDR3 in DNA: TGCGCCAGCAGCCAAGTATACGGGGCCTCCTACGAGCAGTACTTC. As protein: CASSQVYGASYEQYF.

The chain joins TRBV5-4 to TRBJ2-6; D is unresolved. The CDR3 consists of 17 residues. With 1 base removed from V and 1 base from J, the gap between germline ends came to 12 bases. Germline V CDR1 and CDR2: SGHNT, YYREEE (reference sequence). DNA for the CDR3: TGTGCCAGCAGCTTGATCGGGTCGACATCTGGGGCCAACGTCCTGACTTTC. This gives the protein CASSLIGSTSGANVLTF.

The rearrangement uses TRBV9 and TRBJ2-1, with D perhaps matching TRBD1 or TRBD2 (6 bases each). Looked up from germline, CDR1 is SGDLS and CDR2 is YYNGEE. The length of the CDR3 is 14 residues. The V end was cut by 3 bases, the J end by 8 bases, with 15 bases between. This chain's CDR3 is CASSGPPGEDEQFF. Written as DNA, the CDR3 is TGTGCCAGCAGCGGCCCCCCAGGGGAGGATGAGCAGTTCTTC.

V is TRBV4-3 and J is TRBJ1-1, with D possibly being TRBD1 (5 bases). This CDR3 contains 16 residues. V was pared by 1 base and J by 2 bases, with 14 bases between. Germline assignment: CDR1 LGHNA and CDR2 YSLEER. The CDR3 protein is CASSQVLGAANTEAFF. In nucleotides, the CDR3 is TGCGCCAGCAGCCAAGTTCTCGGGGCGGCAAACACTGAAGCTTTCTTT.

The chain links TRBV24-1 to TRBJ2-5; D not certain. The CDR3 spans 12 residues. Germline CDR1 is KGHDR and CDR2 is SFDVKD. Trimming left V 1 base short and J 3 bases short, with 2 bases between. The CDR3 reads CATSDLKETQYF. The CDR3 DNA reads TGTGCCACCAGTGATTTAAAAGAGACCCAGTACTTC.

The gene calls are TRBV23-1 and TRBJ2-7; TRBD1 is a possible D gene (5 bases). TRBV23-1 is an ORF for which the function is uncertain. CDR3 size: 18 residues. The V gene lost 2 bases and the J gene lost 5 bases, with 25 bases spanning the gap. DNA of the CDR3: TGCGCCAGCAGTCAAACGCCCGTGAGTGGGGCCCCTGCGAACGAGCAGTACTTC. It is translated as CASSQTPVSGAPANEQYF.